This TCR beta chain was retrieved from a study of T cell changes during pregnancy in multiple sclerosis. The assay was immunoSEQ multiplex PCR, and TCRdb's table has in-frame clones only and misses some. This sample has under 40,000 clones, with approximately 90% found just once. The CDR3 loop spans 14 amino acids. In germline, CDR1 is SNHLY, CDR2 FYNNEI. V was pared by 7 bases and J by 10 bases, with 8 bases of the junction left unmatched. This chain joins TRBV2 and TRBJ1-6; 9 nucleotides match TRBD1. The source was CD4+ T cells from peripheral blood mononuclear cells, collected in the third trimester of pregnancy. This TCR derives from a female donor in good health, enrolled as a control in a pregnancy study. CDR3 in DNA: TGTGCCAGCATCGGGACAGGGAGGGTATCACCCCTCCACTTT. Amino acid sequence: CASIGTGRVSPLHF.